Following are 26 T cell receptor beta chains from one sample sequenced in a study of Ad26.COV2.S vaccination and SARS-CoV-2 variants. TCRdb's copy holds only in-frame clones and misses some; the assay was immunoSEQ multiplex PCR. The sample has about 680,000 clones, around 89% seen once. Treatment noted: about 20 received Ad26.COV2.S at low or high dose, single or two shots; about five received placebo; per-sample allocation not given. Samples were taken on day 63 after the first vaccine or placebo injection. This specimen consisted of peripheral blood, obtained in a trial of Ad26.COV2.S vaccine versus placebo. These receptors came from a person aged 18-60 years who received the Ad26.COV2.S COVID-19 vaccine or a placebo.

Only a few counts were recorded for this clone. The V and J genes are TRBV7-9 and TRBJ2-2; the D is unclear. The CDR3 loop spans 12 amino acids. CDR1 is SEHNR, CDR2 FQNEAQ, per germline (reference sequence). Deletions cut 5 bases from V and 2 bases from J, with 3 bases between. CDR3 nucleotide sequence: TGTGCCAGCAGCCGTAACACCGGGGAGCTGTTTTTT. Encoded protein: CASSRNTGELFF.

The chain couples TRBV6-1 to TRBJ2-5; 10 nucleotides align to TRBD2. This CDR3 has 17 amino acids. Trimming cost V 1 base and J 4 bases; bases outside gene matches: 9. Germline V gene lookup returns CDR1 MNHNS and CDR2 SASEGT. The CDR3 loop is CASSEGISGGIGETQYF. The CDR3 DNA is TGTGCCAGCAGTGAAGGAATTAGCGGGGGGATCGGAGAGACCCAGTACTTC.

The V gene is TRBV19, the J gene TRBJ2-1; 8 positions agree with TRBD2. This CDR3 spans 14 amino acids. Looked up from germline, CDR1 is LNHDA and CDR2 is SQIVND (reference sequence). Germline trimming cut 3 bases from V and 10 bases from J; bases unmatched to any gene: 8. CDR3 DNA sequence: TGTGCCAGTAGTATCAAGCGGGAGTCCCCCGAGCAGTTCTTC. Its protein product is CASSIKRESPEQFF.

The chain carries TRBV9 and TRBJ2-7; tentatively, D is TRBD1 or TRBD2 (5 bases each). This CDR3 contains 15 residues. The ends were cut back, 4 bases at V and 1 base at J, with 15 bases in the middle. Looked up from germline, CDR1 is SGDLS and CDR2 is YYNGEE. The CDR3 DNA reads as TGTGCCAGCAGCCCCCGGACCTGGGGGTCCTACGAGCAGTACTTC. Residues: CASSPRTWGSYEQYF.

The genes are TRBV12-3 or TRBV12-4 and TRBJ2-2; D is undetermined. V lost 1 base and J 13 bases, leaving 13 bases between the germline ends. The CDR3 runs 13 residues. The CDR3 loop reads CASSLVPALGLFF. The CDR3 DNA is TGTGCCAGCAGTTTAGTCCCTGCCCTGGGGCTGTTTTTT.

The chain joins TRBV20-1 to TRBJ1-2, with D possibly being TRBD1 (6 bases). Deletions cut 6 bases from V and 8 bases from J, with 13 bases between. Germline CDR1 is DFQATT and CDR2 is SNEGSKA (reference sequence). CDR3 size: 11 residues. The CDR3 protein is CSAADSKGYTF. CDR3 nucleotide sequence: TGCAGTGCGGCGGACAGTAAGGGCTACACCTTC.

The genes are TRBV27 and TRBJ2-7, with a weak D call TRBD1 (6 bases). V was trimmed by 7 bases and J by 4 bases, leaving 14 bases between them. Looked up from germline, CDR1 is MNHEY and CDR2 is SMNVEV (reference sequence). This CDR3 has 13 amino acids. CDR3 amino acids: CASKLSGAYEQYF. DNA of the CDR3: TGTGCCAGCAAACTCTCAGGGGCGTACGAGCAGTACTTC.

The chain has TRBV14 and TRBJ2-1; unclear D gene. Germline V gene lookup returns CDR1 SGHDN and CDR2 FVKESK. There are 16 residues in the CDR3. Trimming shortened V by 1 base and J by 4 bases, and 14 bases separated the two germline ends. The DNA for the CDR3 is TGTGCCAGCAGCCAAGGCTATAGTATTGAGTACAATGAGCAGTTCTTC. Its translation: CASSQGYSIEYNEQFF. The complete variable domain, with remaining parts taken from reference TRBV14 and TRBJ2-1, reads EAGVTQFPSHSVIEKGQTVTLRCDPISGHDNLYWYRRVMGKEIKFLLHFVKESKQDESGMPNNRFLAERTGGTYSTLKVQPAELEDSGVYFCASSQGYSIEYNEQFFGPGTRLTVL.

The chain carries TRBV5-1 and TRBJ2-2; D gene unclear. Trimming left V 1 base short and J 4 bases short, with 5 bases between. CDR3 length equals 13 residues. Germline CDR1 SGHRS, CDR2 YFSETQ. CDR3 sequence: CASSLTSTGELFF. CDR3 sequence (DNA): TGCGCCAGCAGCTTGACCTCCACCGGGGAGCTGTTTTTT.

J is TRBJ2-7 and V is TRBV3-1 (or the pseudogene TRBV3-2); no firm D call. CDR1 and CDR2 from the germline V gene are LGHDT and YNNKEL (reference sequence). The ends were cut back, 4 bases at V and 3 bases at J, with 16 bases in the middle. The CDR3 is made up of 15 amino acids. The CDR3 reads CASSPSETPFYEQYF. Here the CDR3 DNA reads TGTGCCAGCAGCCCCTCAGAGACACCTTTCTACGAGCAGTACTTC.

The chain combines TRBV5-4 with TRBJ1-1, with 8 bases fitting TRBD1. Germline CDR1 and CDR2: SGHNT and YYREEE (reference sequence). The junction had 8 bases not matched to a gene; V was cut back by 4 bases and J by 0 bases. CDR3 length equals 16 residues. The CDR3 here is CASSLGQGGLNTEAFF. DNA of the CDR3: TGTGCCAGCAGCCTTGGACAGGGAGGACTGAACACTGAAGCTTTCTTT.

The sample holds a few counts of this clone. The CDR3 loop is CASSLGTVLWEPQHF. In DNA, the CDR3 is TGTGCCAGTAGCCTAGGGACAGTCCTTTGGGAGCCCCAGCATTTT. The chain uses TRBV19 and TRBJ1-5, with TRBD1 matching over 7 bases. Germline CDR1 LNHDA, CDR2 SQIVND (reference sequence). Unmatched junction bases numbered 13, after V lost 6 bases and J lost 8 bases. This CDR3 is 15 amino acids long.

This clone has just one count. The J gene is TRBJ2-2, the V gene TRBV7-2, with 10 bases aligning to TRBD1. The ends lost 3 bases at V and 3 bases at J; junction bases unmatched: 1. Germline-derived CDR1 and CDR2 are SGHTA and FQGNSA. The CDR3 length is 15 residues. CDR3 nucleotides: TGTGCCAGCAGCTTGGGACAGGGGTACACCGGGGAGCTGTTTTTT. Translation: CASSLGQGYTGELFF.

V gene TRBV24-1 combines with J gene TRBJ2-1; maybe TRBD2 (7 bases). V was cut by 2 bases and J by 4 bases, with 11 bases left in between. This CDR3 spans 15 amino acids. Per germline, CDR1 KGHDR and CDR2 SFDVKD. For the CDR3, the DNA is TGTGCCACCAGTGATTGGGGGGGACAATACAATGAGCAGTTCTTC. Protein: CATSDWGGQYNEQFF.

The chain has TRBV5-5 and TRBJ2-5, with a weak D call TRBD1 (6 bases). This CDR3 contains 14 residues. V dropped 2 bases and J dropped 5 bases, with 13 bases sitting between them. The germline CDR1 and CDR2 sequences are SGHKS and YYEKEE (reference sequence). CDR3 sequence (DNA): TGTGCCAGCAGCTTCCTACAGGGAGTGGAGACCCAGTACTTC. Protein product: CASSFLQGVETQYF.

This chain links TRBV27 with TRBJ1-4, with a possible D match to TRBD1 (5 bases). V was shortened by 1 base and J by 0 bases, with 15 bases between the two germline ends. Looked up from germline, CDR1 is MNHEY and CDR2 is SMNVEV (reference sequence). The CDR3 contains 18 residues. CDR3 in DNA: TGTGCCAGCAGTTTATACGCCGGGGCATCCGCAACTAATGAAAAACTGTTTTTT. Amino acids: CASSLYAGASATNEKLFF.

This clone was counted once. The chain carries TRBV18 and TRBJ2-5; 8 bases agree with TRBD1. Germline trimming cut 6 bases from V and 2 bases from J; bases unmatched to any gene: 8. The length of the CDR3 is 15 residues. Germline V lookup: CDR1 KGHSH, CDR2 LQKENI. CDR3: CASSPLTGAQETQYF. CDR3 coding DNA: TGTGCCAGCTCTCCCTTGACAGGGGCTCAAGAGACCCAGTACTTC.

V is TRBV7-7 and J is TRBJ2-2; 7 bases match TRBD1. CDR3 length: 16 amino acids. CDR1 and CDR2 from the germline V gene are SSHAT and FNYEAQ (reference sequence). V lost 2 bases, J lost 0 bases, and 3 bases stayed unmatched. The CDR3 region is CASSLRGHPNTGELFF. CDR3 sequence (DNA): TGTGCCAGCAGCTTAAGGGGGCACCCGAACACCGGGGAGCTGTTTTTT.

The genes are TRBV19 and TRBJ2-1, with TRBD1 matching over 9 bases. J lost 3 bases, V lost 5 bases, and 5 bases had no gene match. CDR1 is LNHDA, CDR2 SQIVND, per germline (reference sequence). This CDR3 region has 15 residues. This CDR3 reads CASSPRDRDYNEQFF. The CDR3 nucleotides read TGTGCCAGTAGTCCCCGGGACAGGGACTACAATGAGCAGTTCTTC.

In this sample, this clone turned up a few times. The J gene is TRBJ2-2, the V gene TRBV10-3; no clear D gene. The V end lost 8 bases, the J end lost 5 bases, and 12 bases lay between the germline ends. The CDR3 extends over 13 amino acids. Germline V gene sequence: CDR1 ENHRY, CDR2 SYGVKD. Written as DNA, the CDR3 is TGTGCCATCCGGCCAGGAAGAACCGGGGAGCTGTTTTTT. Translating it yields CAIRPGRTGELFF.

The rearrangement links TRBV11-2 to TRBJ1-2; D is undetermined. The CDR3 consists of 13 residues. Germline values: CDR1 SGHAT, CDR2 FQNNGV. The V gene lost 4 bases and the J gene lost 2 bases, with 8 bases spanning the gap. CDR3 nucleotide sequence: TGTGCCAGCAGCTCTGACGAGAACTATGGCTACACCTTC. Translation: CASSSDENYGYTF.

This chain uses TRBV6-2 or TRBV6-3 with TRBJ2-7, with TRBD2 as a possible D gene (6 bases). The CDR3 loop spans 14 amino acids. V gave up 6 bases and J gave up 1 base, with 13 bases separating them. Germline V CDR1 and CDR2: MNHEY, SVGEGT. The CDR3 nucleotides are TGTGCCAGCAGCGCGGCGGGGTGGTCCTACGAGCAGTACTTC. Its translation is CASSAAGWSYEQYF.

CDR3 amino acids: CASSTYSGRRGEQYF. Written as DNA, the CDR3 is TGTGCCAGCAGCACCTATAGCGGGAGAAGGGGGGAGCAGTACTTC. This chain joins TRBV5-8 and TRBJ2-7; 9 positions match TRBD2. The CDR3 has 15 amino acids. Per germline, CDR1 SGHTS and CDR2 YDEGEE. V lost 4 bases to trimming and J lost 7 bases; unmatched junction nucleotides: 12.

The CDR3 DNA sequence: TGTGCCAGCAGCCCGGAGTCAGTTTGGGGTAGCACAGATACGCAGTATTTT. Protein: CASSPESVWGSTDTQYF. V gene TRBV3-1 (or the pseudogene TRBV3-2) combines with J gene TRBJ2-3; unclear D gene. Trimming pared 4 bases from V and 0 bases from J, leaving 17 bases between. CDR1 and CDR2 from the germline V gene are LGHDT and YNNKEL (reference sequence). The CDR3 contains 17 residues.

The genes are TRBV7-9 and TRBJ1-5, with no clear D. Between the trimmed V and J ends, which lost 1 base and 3 bases, there was a span of 4 bases. From germline, CDR1 is SEHNR and CDR2 FQNEAQ (reference sequence). This CDR3 has 13 amino acids. As DNA, the CDR3 is TGTGCCAGCAGCTTAGGGTTCAATCAGCCCCAGCATTTT. The encoded protein is CASSLGFNQPQHF. Together with reference TRBV7-9 and TRBJ1-5, the CDR3 gives the full variable domain: DTGVSQNPRHKITKRGQNVTFRCDPISEHNRLYWYRQTLGQGPEFLTYFQNEAQLEKSRLLSDRFSAERPKGSFSTLEIQRTEQGDSAMYLCASSLGFNQPQHFGDGTRLSIL.

The rearrangement joins TRBV19 to TRBJ1-3; D gene uncertain. V lost 5 bases to trimming and J lost 0 bases, with 17 bases between them. Germline V gene lookup returns CDR1 LNHDA and CDR2 SQIVND (reference sequence). CDR3 length equals 17 residues. CDR3 amino acids: CASSWAASYSSGNTIYF. CDR3 bases: TGTGCCAGTAGTTGGGCAGCCTCATACTCCTCTGGAAACACCATATATTTT. The whole variable domain, filled in from reference TRBV19 and TRBJ1-3, reads DGGITQSPKYLFRKEGQNVTLSCEQNLNHDAMYWYRQDPGQGLRLIYYSQIVNDFQKGDIAEGYSVSREKKESFPLTVTSAQKNPTAFYLCASSWAASYSSGNTIYFGEGSWLTVV.